This T cell receptor (beta chain) emerged from a study of glioma-infiltrating T cells. On this clonotype: Its antigen is as yet unknown.

The CDR3 covers 18 residues. V dropped 1 base and J dropped 0 bases, with 15 bases sitting between them. Per germline, CDR1 MGHRA and CDR2 YSYEKL. Study conclusions and caveats: Very few CDR3 sequences were shared between tissue and blood. Above-expected tissue-blood divergence occurred in all gliomas, most in low-grade ones.

The iRepertoire nested amplicon-rescue multiplex PCR amplified TCR alpha and beta CDR3s from RNA. For one-step reverse transcription and amplification, 100-400 ng of tissue mRNA or PBMC total RNA was used. From the multiplex PCR reads, TCRdb called clonotypes with MiXCR, one entry per CDR3 protein. The sample has around 130,000 distinct CDR3 sequences, 24% seen once; the top ten hold 27%. This TCR came from a human donor with low-grade glioma or glioblastoma, undergoing nonglioma brain surgery, or in good health (not recorded which). The material sequenced was glioma tissue, nonneoplastic brain tissue, or PBMCs (not recorded which). V usage is TRBV4-1 and J usage is TRBJ2-2, with unresolved D. The CDR3 region is CASSQVAIGRANTGELFF. As DNA, the CDR3 is TGCGCCAGCAGCCAAGTTGCTATCGGCAGAGCGAACACCGGGGAGCTGTTTTTT.